This T cell receptor (beta chain) was documented in a study of early stage breast cancer tumors. Study observations and caveats: Comparing each tissue with blood distinguished tumor from normal in most of the 16 patients. Compared with adjacent normal breast tissue, tumors showed 2 to 2.5-fold greater T cell density and higher clonality. Commonly generated sequences made up most enriched TCRB sequences shared between patients.

This clone showed up just once. Its specificity is not known. Blood replicates held 0.5 ug DNA, tumor or normal breast approximately 1.5 ug, two each. Repertoires were generated with immunoSEQ multiplex PCR, while TCRdb's copy carries only in-frame clones and drops some. The sample holds about 72,000 clones; more than 60% are singletons and the top ten take under 3.5%. The ends were cut back, 5 bases at V and 0 bases at J, with 12 bases in the middle. CDR1 is MNHEY and CDR2 is SVGAGI in the germline V gene. The CDR3 loop spans 15 amino acids. Sequencing used blood. The clonotype comes from a person aged 60 to 70 with breast cancer. The chain joins TRBV6-5 to TRBJ2-3; no clear D. This chain's CDR3 is CASSPYTPSTDTQYF. Here the CDR3 DNA reads TGTGCCAGCAGTCCTTATACCCCTAGCACAGATACGCAGTATTTT.